This TCR beta chain was identified in a study of cytomegalovirus exposure and HLA in healthy donors. Study at large: Researchers found that roughly 81% of almost 400 genotyped donors fell within the Caucasian-associated ancestry cluster.

The CDR3 loop spans 14 amino acids. Germline lookup yields CDR1 SGHRS and CDR2 YFSETQ. V was clipped by 0 bases and J by 2 bases, with 8 bases between them. Donors were nominally healthy when sampled, though unrecorded immune exposures were likely. Findings and caveats of the study: Fewer N-insertions than the roughly 630-donor mean were reportedly shown by an Asian-associated ancestry cluster in a later analysis. One cluster of highly shared sequence variants probably arose as a sequencing artifact.

Details on this clone: Antigen specificity is unknown.

Primers for the PCR totalled 60 Vbeta and 13 Jbeta. Only in-frame clones appear in the TCRdb table, and some are missing; sequencing was by immunoSEQ multiplex PCR. The listing contains around 58,000 clones. The sample consisted of PBMCs. The chain links TRBV5-1 to TRBJ1-2; D might be TRBD1 (5 bases). This clonotype was obtained from a man aged 45 to 65 in good health and CMV-seropositive. CDR3 DNA: TGCGCCAGCAGCTTGGCCAGGGAAAACTATGGCTACACCTTC. As protein: CASSLARENYGYTF.